The rows below give T cell receptor beta chains drawn from one sample of a study of blood T cell repertoires in COVID-19. TCRdb's copy holds only in-frame clones and misses some; the assay was immunoSEQ multiplex PCR. The sample has around 300,000 clones; roughly 90% are singletons. Sequences were obtained from peripheral blood. These receptors were obtained from a woman in her forties or fifties with active or convalescent COVID-19. Each CDR3 is given with its conserved first and last residue. A D gene is named only where the DNA matches it firmly.

d_call: -; v_call: TRBV15; j_call: TRBJ1-6; cdr3_nt: TGTGCCACCAGCAGAGGGGGAGTCCCTAATTCACCCCTCCACTTT; cdr3_aa: CATSRGGVPNSPLHF
d_call: -; v_call: TRBV9; j_call: TRBJ2-7; cdr3_nt: TGTGCCAGCAGCGTAGCTTACGGGGGTAGGTACGAGCAGTACTTC; cdr3_aa: CASSVAYGGRYEQYF
d_call: -; v_call: TRBV18; j_call: TRBJ2-3; cdr3_nt: TGTGCCAGCTCACCAAACGGCGGGAGCACAGATACGCAGTATTTT; cdr3_aa: CASSPNGGSTDTQYF
d_call: TRBD2; v_call: TRBV7-3; j_call: TRBJ2-1; cdr3_nt: TGTGCCAGCAGCCCGTACACCAGCGGGAGGCACCTCAATGAGCAGTTCTTC; cdr3_aa: CASSPYTSGRHLNEQFF
d_call: TRBD1; v_call: TRBV19; j_call: TRBJ2-7; cdr3_nt: TGTGCCAGCTCCGGGACAGGGGGTTCCTACGAGCAGTACTTC; cdr3_aa: CASSGTGGSYEQYF
d_call: TRBD1; v_call: TRBV30; j_call: TRBJ1-2; cdr3_nt: TGTGCCTGGAGCTTCTCCCGTAACAGGGGGCAGACTAACTATGGCTACACCTTC; cdr3_aa: CAWSFSRNRGQTNYGYTF
d_call: TRBD1; v_call: TRBV6-2/TRBV6-3; j_call: TRBJ2-1; cdr3_nt: TGTGCCAGCAGTCCAGGGACAGGGGACAATGAGCAGTTCTTC; cdr3_aa: CASSPGTGDNEQFF
d_call: TRBD1; v_call: TRBV28; j_call: TRBJ1-1; cdr3_nt: TGTGCCAGCAGTTCGATCCTGACAGGGGCAGCTTTCTTT; cdr3_aa: CASSSILTGAAFF
d_call: -; v_call: TRBV19; j_call: TRBJ2-7; cdr3_nt: TGTGCCAGTAGTATAGGGCAGGGGACCTACGAGCAGTACTTC; cdr3_aa: CASSIGQGTYEQYF
d_call: -; v_call: TRBV3-1/TRBV3-2; j_call: TRBJ1-5; cdr3_nt: TGTGCCAGCAGCCAATACCCTTTGCGGAGCGGGCCCCAGCATTTT; cdr3_aa: CASSQYPLRSGPQHF
d_call: -; v_call: TRBV2; j_call: TRBJ2-7; cdr3_nt: TGTGCCAGCAACCCGGGATATTCCTACGAGCAGTACTTC; cdr3_aa: CASNPGYSYEQYF
d_call: -; v_call: TRBV28; j_call: TRBJ2-3; cdr3_nt: TGTGCCAGCAGCTTAGCGGAACTCACAGATACGCAGTATTTT; cdr3_aa: CASSLAELTDTQYF
d_call: -; v_call: TRBV6-5; j_call: TRBJ2-1; cdr3_nt: TGTGCCAGCAGTTACGGGGGCAGCACCGGGGAGCAGTTCTTC; cdr3_aa: CASSYGGSTGEQFF
d_call: -; v_call: TRBV5-1; j_call: TRBJ2-3; cdr3_nt: TGCGCCAGCAGCTTGGAGGCAGGGAACACAGATACGCAGTATTTT; cdr3_aa: CASSLEAGNTDTQYF
d_call: TRBD1; v_call: TRBV25-1; j_call: TRBJ1-6; cdr3_nt: TGTGCCAGCAGTAAAACAGGGGGCTCACCCCTCCACTTT; cdr3_aa: CASSKTGGSPLHF
d_call: TRBD1; v_call: TRBV11-2; j_call: TRBJ1-1; cdr3_nt: TGTGCCAGCAGCTCCGACAGGGGAGATTTTTGGACTGAAGCTTTCTTT; cdr3_aa: CASSSDRGDFWTEAFF
d_call: -; v_call: TRBV30; j_call: TRBJ1-2; cdr3_nt: TGTGCCTGGAGTCTTGACAGGACTAACTATGGCTACACCTTC; cdr3_aa: CAWSLDRTNYGYTF
d_call: TRBD1; v_call: TRBV6-1; j_call: TRBJ2-7; cdr3_nt: TGTGCCAGCAGTTTAGAGGGGGCTATCTACGAGCAGTACTTC; cdr3_aa: CASSLEGAIYEQYF
d_call: -; v_call: TRBV6-6; j_call: TRBJ2-5; cdr3_nt: TGTGCCAGCAGCTACTTATCGGGAGAGGAGACCCAGTACTTC; cdr3_aa: CASSYLSGEETQYF
d_call: TRBD2; v_call: TRBV19; j_call: TRBJ2-7; cdr3_nt: TGTGCCAGTAGCCGAATGACTAGCGGGAGTGGCGAGCAGTACTTC; cdr3_aa: CASSRMTSGSGEQYF
d_call: -; v_call: TRBV28; j_call: TRBJ1-2; cdr3_nt: TGTGCCAGCAGCCTACAAGGAGACTATGGCTACACCTTC; cdr3_aa: CASSLQGDYGYTF
d_call: TRBD1; v_call: TRBV28; j_call: TRBJ2-3; cdr3_nt: TGTGCCAGCAGTTTTCACGGGACAGGGGGCACAGATACGCAGTATTTT; cdr3_aa: CASSFHGTGGTDTQYF
d_call: TRBD1; v_call: TRBV19; j_call: TRBJ2-3; cdr3_nt: TGTGCCAGTAGTACACAAGACCCCGGGACAGGGCGGAACACAGATACGCAGTATTTT; cdr3_aa: CASSTQDPGTGRNTDTQYF
d_call: -; v_call: TRBV7-3; j_call: TRBJ2-5; cdr3_nt: TGTGCCAGCAGCCGTATTCCCCAAGAGACCCAGTACTTC; cdr3_aa: CASSRIPQETQYF